This TCR beta chain was identified in a study of CD8 T cells in Susac syndrome. CD8+ and CD4+ T cells taken from blood had their TCR beta sequenced. Isolation of CD8+ and CD4+ T cells was performed negatively, whereas enrichment of TEMRA cells was done by FACS. RNA totalling roughly 0.45 to 1 ug underwent reverse transcription with random hexamers. The method of amplification for TCR beta CDR3 was immunoSEQ multiplex PCR, covering 54 Vbeta and 13 Jbeta. TCRdb redid the calling of the immunoSEQ multiplex PCR reads with MiXCR, one entry per CDR3 protein. This table holds 150,000 to 200,000 distinct CDR3 sequences, about 94% found once. Germline loops: CDR1 SGDLS, CDR2 YYNGEE. V dropped 0 bases and J dropped 6 bases, with 7 bases sitting between them. The CDR3 runs to 13 residues.

The rearrangement uses TRBV9 and TRBJ2-1, with a possible D match to TRBD2 (6 bases). The sample consisted of CD4+ T cells from PBMCs. The sequence was obtained from a human donor in good health. CDR3: CASSVAGSNEQFF. As DNA, the CDR3 is TGTGCCAGCAGCGTAGCCGGGAGCAATGAGCAGTTCTTC.